These 2 T cell receptor beta chains were sequenced from one sample in a study of cytomegalovirus exposure and HLA in healthy donors. Primers for the PCR totalled 60 Vbeta and 13 Jbeta. Measured with immunoSEQ multiplex PCR; TCRdb has only the in-frame clones, and not every one. The table shows some 100,000 clones, with roughly 84% occurring only once. The sample was PBMCs. All receptors derive from a woman aged 18-29 years in good health and CMV-seronegative.

This chain links TRBV18 with TRBJ2-5, with a possible D match to TRBD1 (6 bases). Judging by the DNA end, TRBJ2-7 fits better; the J call may be wrong. Germline V gene lookup returns CDR1 KGHSH and CDR2 LQKENI. This CDR3 comprises 15 residues. The CDR3, as DNA: TGTGCCAGCTCACCACCGGAAACAGGGCCCTACGAGCAGTACTTC. It translates to CASSPPETGPYEQYF.

The rearrangement links TRBV5-5 to TRBJ1-5; D gene unclear. With 0 bases removed from V and 3 bases from J, the gap between germline ends came to 10 bases. There are 15 residues in the CDR3. Germline lookup yields CDR1 SGHKS and CDR2 YYEKEE (reference sequence). The CDR3 DNA sequence: TGTGCCAGCAGCTTGGCGGTAGAGATCAATCAGCCCCAGCATTTT. Translation gives CASSLAVEINQPQHF.